The clone carrying this T cell receptor (beta chain) was picked up a small number of times. Its antigen is still unknown. The sample is drawn from a study of vaccination and CD4 T cells after COVID-19. Study details: Researchers treated cells with overlapping spike peptides taken from SARS-CoV-2, HCoV-NL63, HCoV-OC43 and HCoV-229E.

Researchers used the Oncomine TCR Beta short-read assay to sequence DNA from cultured CD4+ T cells. TCRdb re-analysed the PCR reads in MiXCR, keeping a single row per CDR3 protein. The sample includes some 14,000 distinct CDR3 sequences, 25% to 35% of them seen just once. Treatment here: roughly 11-day PBMC culture with coronavirus spike peptide pools or control peptides (ViraFEST assay). In the ViraFEST assay, peptide-pool expansion preceded TCR sequencing of expanded clonotypes. Germline values: CDR1 SGHRS, CDR2 YFSETQ. The CDR3 extends over 18 amino acids. V shed 3 bases, J shed 2 bases, and the junction held 14 bases outside the gene matches.

The sample comprised cultured CD4+ T cells from blood. The chain uses TRBV5-1 and TRBJ1-2; 9 nucleotides line up with TRBD1. This TCR was recovered from a human donor with COVID-19. DNA of the CDR3: TGCGCCAGCAGCTCCTTAACCGGGACAGGGTTTAGGAACTATGGCTACACCTTC. Translated: CASSSLTGTGFRNYGYTF.